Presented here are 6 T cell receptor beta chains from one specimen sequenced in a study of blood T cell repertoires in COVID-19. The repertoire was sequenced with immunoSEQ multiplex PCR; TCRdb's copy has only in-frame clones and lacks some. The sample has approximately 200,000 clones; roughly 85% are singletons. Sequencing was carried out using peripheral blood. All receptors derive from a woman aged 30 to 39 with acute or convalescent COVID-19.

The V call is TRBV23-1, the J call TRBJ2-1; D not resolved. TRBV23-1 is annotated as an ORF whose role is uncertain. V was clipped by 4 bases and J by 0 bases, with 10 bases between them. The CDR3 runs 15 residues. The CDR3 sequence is CASSLQASSYNEQFF. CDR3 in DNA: TGCGCCAGCAGTCTGCAGGCTTCCTCCTACAATGAGCAGTTCTTC.

The CDR3 DNA reads as TGTGCCACCCACACGGGACAGAGCACTGAAGCTTTCTTT. It codes for CATHTGQSTEAFF. The genes are TRBV6-5 and TRBJ1-1; TRBD1 matches at 7 bases. CDR1 is MNHEY, CDR2 SVGAGI, per germline. This CDR3 spans 13 amino acids. The V and J ends lost 10 bases and 4 bases, in that order; junction bases with no gene match: 9.

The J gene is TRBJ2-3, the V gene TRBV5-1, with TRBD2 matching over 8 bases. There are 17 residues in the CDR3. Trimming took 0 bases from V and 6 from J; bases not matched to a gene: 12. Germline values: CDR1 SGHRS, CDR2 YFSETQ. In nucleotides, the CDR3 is TGCGCCAGCAGCTTGGGGGGAGCGGGGGTGATTGGCGATACGCAGTATTTT. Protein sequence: CASSLGGAGVIGDTQYF.

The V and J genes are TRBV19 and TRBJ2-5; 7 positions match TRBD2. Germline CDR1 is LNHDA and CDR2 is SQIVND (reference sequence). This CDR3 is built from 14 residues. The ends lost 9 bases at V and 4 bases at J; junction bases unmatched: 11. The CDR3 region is CASNLGRPRETQYF. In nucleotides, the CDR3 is TGTGCCAGCAACCTCGGGAGGCCCCGAGAGACCCAGTACTTC. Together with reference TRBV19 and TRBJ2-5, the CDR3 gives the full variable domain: DGGITQSPKYLFRKEGQNVTLSCEQNLNHDAMYWYRQDPGQGLRLIYYSQIVNDFQKGDIAEGYSVSREKKESFPLTVTSAQKNPTAFYLCASNLGRPRETQYFGPGTRLLVL.

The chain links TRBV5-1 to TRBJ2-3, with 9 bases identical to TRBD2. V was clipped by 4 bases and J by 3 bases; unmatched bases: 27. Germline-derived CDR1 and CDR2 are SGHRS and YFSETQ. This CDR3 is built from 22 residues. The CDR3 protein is CASSLDPISPSGRSDPTDTQYF. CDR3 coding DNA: TGCGCCAGCAGCCTGGACCCCATCTCACCCAGCGGGAGGTCAGACCCGACAGATACGCAGTATTTT.

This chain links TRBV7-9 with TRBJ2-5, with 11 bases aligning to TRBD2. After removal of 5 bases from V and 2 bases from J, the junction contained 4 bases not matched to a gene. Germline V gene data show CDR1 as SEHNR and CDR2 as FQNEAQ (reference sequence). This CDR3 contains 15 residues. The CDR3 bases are TGTGCCAGCAGCGCGGGACTAGCGGCACAAGAGACCCAGTACTTC. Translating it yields CASSAGLAAQETQYF.